The 26 T cell receptor beta chains given below trace back to one sample, sequenced in a study of control samples from healthy donors and cancer patients. Method: immunoSEQ multiplex PCR; TCRdb's copy keeps in-frame clones and lacks some. The profile covers about 130,000 clones, with about 93% appearing a single time and roughly 1.7% taken by the ten largest. Sequencing used PBMCs. The receptors originated from a man aged 50 or older with head and neck cancer.

This clone came up once. V is TRBV7-2 and J is TRBJ2-5, with D perhaps given as TRBD1 or TRBD2 (5 bases each). Germline-derived CDR1 and CDR2 are SGHTA and FQGNSA. This CDR3 comprises 14 residues. Trimming removed 1 base from V and 5 bases from J, with 11 bases in between. CDR3 loop: CASSLDGTGETQYF. CDR3 nucleotides: TGTGCCAGCAGCTTAGATGGGACCGGGGAGACCCAGTACTTC.

J is TRBJ2-2 and V is TRBV11-1; D is unclear. Looked up from germline, CDR1 is SGHAT and CDR2 is FQDESV (reference sequence). Trimming took off 5 bases at V and 5 bases at J, with 12 bases between the two ends. This CDR3 spans 14 amino acids. The CDR3 DNA reads as TGTGCCAGCAGCGTACTCTGGGGTACCGGGGAGCTGTTTTTT. The encoded protein is CASSVLWGTGELFF.

To note about this clone: At the DNA level, this CDR3 is encoded by other sequences in the same sample as well. The chain links TRBV5-1 to TRBJ1-1, with D unresolved. V shed 0 bases and J shed 1 base, with 4 bases lying between them. Germline loops: CDR1 SGHRS, CDR2 YFSETQ. This CDR3 has 13 amino acids. CDR3 protein: CASSLAGNTEAFF. In DNA form, the CDR3 reads TGCGCCAGCAGCTTGGCAGGGAACACTGAAGCTTTCTTT.

The genes are TRBV18 and TRBJ1-2, with a tentative D call TRBD1 (6 bases). The CDR3 is made up of 16 amino acids. CDR1 and CDR2 (germline): KGHSH, LQKENI. Trimming removed 4 bases at V and 7 bases at J, with 22 bases between. The CDR3 coding sequence is TGTGCCAGCTCACGGATCGATCTATTGGGGGCAGGTGGCTACACCTTC. Protein: CASSRIDLLGAGGYTF.

The chain links TRBV15 to TRBJ1-1, with D possibly being TRBD1 (5 bases). The germline V and J ends were trimmed by 5 bases and 1 base, with 14 bases remaining between them. The CDR3 covers 15 residues. Germline V gene data show CDR1 as LNHNV and CDR2 as YYDKDF (reference sequence). The CDR3 sequence: CATSVGGLENTEAFF. CDR3 in DNA: TGTGCCACCAGCGTGGGGGGGTTAGAGAACACTGAAGCTTTCTTT. Drawing the rest from reference TRBV15 and TRBJ1-1, the complete variable domain is DAMVIQNPRYQVTQFGKPVTLSCSQTLNHNVMYWYQQKSSQAPKLLFHYYDKDFNNEADTPDNFQSRRPNTSFCFLDIRSPGLGDTAMYLCATSVGGLENTEAFFGQGTRLTVV.

CDR3 region: CASRHPGQGYNEQFF. The CDR3 DNA is TGTGCCAGCAGGCACCCGGGACAGGGATACAATGAGCAGTTCTTC. V usage is TRBV27 and J usage is TRBJ2-1; 9 bases are shared with TRBD1. The CDR3 is 15 residues long. V lost 6 bases and J lost 4; bases outside the gene matches: 7. The germline V gene has CDR1 MNHEY and CDR2 SMNVEV (reference sequence).

This clone was counted between two and nine times. CDR3 sequence reads: CASSERQNTEAFF. DNA of the CDR3: TGTGCCAGCAGTGAAAGACAGAACACTGAAGCTTTCTTT. The rearrangement joins TRBV2 to TRBJ1-1; D gene uncertain. The CDR3 has 13 amino acids. Germline V gives CDR1 SNHLY, CDR2 FYNNEI. V was clipped by 2 bases and J by 1 base, with 5 bases between them.

The rearrangement joins TRBV7-9 to TRBJ2-7, with D unclear. CDR3 length equals 13 residues. Trimming removed 5 bases from V and 3 bases from J, with 11 bases in between. Germline loops: CDR1 SEHNR, CDR2 FQNEAQ (reference sequence). The CDR3 spells CASSPPRDYEQYF. CDR3 bases: TGTGCCAGCAGCCCTCCACGAGACTACGAGCAGTACTTC.

The rearrangement links TRBV7-2 to TRBJ1-5, with unresolved D. Germline assignment: CDR1 SGHTA and CDR2 FQGNSA. The V and J ends lost 1 base and 2 bases respectively, with 12 bases between them. The CDR3 runs 16 residues. The CDR3 sequence: CASSLVGGKGNQPQHF. In DNA, the CDR3 is TGTGCCAGCAGCTTAGTTGGAGGGAAGGGCAATCAGCCCCAGCATTTT.

The V gene is TRBV19, the J gene TRBJ1-5; D ambiguous. CDR1 LNHDA and CDR2 SQIVND come from the germline V gene (reference sequence). The CDR3 totals 13 residues. The V gene lost 3 bases and the J gene lost 9 bases, with 12 bases spanning the gap. The CDR3: CASSIQESRPQHF. CDR3 nucleotide sequence: TGTGCCAGTAGTATCCAGGAATCGCGGCCCCAGCATTTT.

The chain recombines TRBV30 with TRBJ1-4; possible D gene TRBD1, 6 bases. The CDR3 sequence is 16 residues long. Germline lookup yields CDR1 GTSNPN and CDR2 SVGIG (reference sequence). Trimming removed 2 bases from V and 4 bases from J, with 17 bases in between. CDR3 protein: CAWSQGTNTLNEKLFF. CDR3 sequence (DNA): TGTGCCTGGAGTCAGGGGACTAATACCCTTAATGAAAAACTGTTTTTT. Full variable domain (missing parts from reference TRBV30 and TRBJ1-4): SQTIHQWPATLVQPVGSPLSLECTVEGTSNPNLYWYRQAAGRGLQLLFYSVGIGQISSEVPQNLSASRPQDRQFILSSKKLLLSDSGFYLCAWSQGTNTLNEKLFFGSGTQLSVL.

The V and J genes are TRBV7-3 and TRBJ1-1; no firm D call. V gave up 2 bases and J gave up 1 base, with 5 bases separating them. Germline V gives CDR1 SGHTA, CDR2 FQGTGA. The CDR3 spans 13 residues. The CDR3 nucleotides are TGTGCCAGCAGCTTAGCAAGGAACACTGAAGCTTTCTTT. Translated, it gives CASSLARNTEAFF.

This chain connects TRBV4-1 to TRBJ1-5, with a tentative D call TRBD1 (6 bases). The germline V gene has CDR1 MGHRA and CDR2 YSYEKL. The V end lost 2 bases, the J end lost 1 base, and 12 bases lay between the germline ends. This CDR3 comprises 16 residues. For the CDR3, the DNA is TGCGCCAGCAGCCAAACGACAGGTAGCAGCAATCAGCCCCAGCATTTT. Translating gives CASSQTTGSSNQPQHF.

This chain links TRBV6-5 with TRBJ1-2; weak D call: TRBD1 (5 bases). The germline gives CDR1 MNHEY, CDR2 SVGAGI. The V and J ends lost 6 bases and 5 bases respectively, with 13 bases between them. This CDR3 region has 13 residues. The CDR3 DNA is TGTGCCAGCAGGGGGGGGATGGATTATGGCTACACCTTC. It codes for CASRGGMDYGYTF.

The CDR3 is CATSDAGRYGYTF. The CDR3 DNA reads TGTGCCACCAGTGACGCGGGAAGATATGGCTACACCTTC. The V and J genes are TRBV24-1 and TRBJ1-2; D gene unclear. Looked up from germline, CDR1 is KGHDR and CDR2 is SFDVKD. The CDR3 runs to 13 residues. The V gene lost 4 bases and the J gene lost 5 bases, with 10 bases spanning the gap.

V and J are TRBV18 and TRBJ2-2, with D hard to call. CDR1 is KGHSH and CDR2 is LQKENI in the germline V gene. The CDR3 length is 15 residues. V lost 6 bases and J 0 bases, leaving 11 bases between the germline ends. CDR3 coding DNA: TGTGCCAGCTCCATATACACTTCGAACACCGGGGAGCTGTTTTTT. Translating it yields CASSIYTSNTGELFF.

This clone has just a few counts. The chain is built from TRBV4-2 and TRBJ2-1, with 8 bases lining up with TRBD2. The CDR3 contains 15 residues. Germline trimming cut 8 bases from V and 4 bases from J; bases unmatched to any gene: 10. Germline V lookup: CDR1 LGHNA, CDR2 YNFKEQ. The CDR3 DNA reads TGTGCCAGCGCGCAATCACGGGGGGGTTACAATGAGCAGTTCTTC. Translated: CASAQSRGGYNEQFF.

This clone was seen just once. The V gene is TRBV4-3, the J gene TRBJ1-2, with TRBD1 as a possible D gene (6 bases). There are 15 residues in the CDR3. Looked up from germline, CDR1 is LGHNA and CDR2 is YSLEER. The V end lost 1 base, the J end lost 2 bases, and 11 bases lay between the germline ends. Written as DNA, the CDR3 is TGCGCCAGCAGCCAAGTAGGTACAGGGAACTATGGCTACACCTTC. This translates into CASSQVGTGNYGYTF.

The V and J genes are TRBV15 and TRBJ1-1, with TRBD1 as a possible D gene (6 bases). The CDR3 loop spans 15 amino acids. Looked up from germline, CDR1 is LNHNV and CDR2 is YYDKDF (reference sequence). V was shortened by 0 bases and J by 0 bases, with 8 bases between the two germline ends. The CDR3 is CATSRDGQMNTEAFF. The CDR3 DNA is TGTGCCACCAGCAGAGATGGACAGATGAACACTGAAGCTTTCTTT.

The genes are TRBV6-2 or TRBV6-3 and TRBJ2-1, with 11 bases aligning to TRBD1. The length of the CDR3 is 15 residues. After removal of 2 bases from V and 8 bases from J, the junction contained 5 bases not matched to a gene. The germline V gene encodes CDR1 MNHEY and CDR2 SVGEGT. The CDR3 spells CASSYGGTGGYEQFF. The CDR3 DNA reads TGTGCCAGCAGTTACGGGGGGACAGGGGGTTATGAGCAGTTCTTC.

This rearrangement joins TRBV12-3 or TRBV12-4 to TRBJ2-3; D is ambiguous. Trimming took 4 bases from V and 11 from J, leaving 10 bases between them. This CDR3 spans 11 amino acids. The CDR3 sequence is CASSSYSGQYF. DNA for the CDR3: TGTGCCAGCAGTTCCTACTCGGGGCAGTATTTT.

This rearrangement joins TRBV19 to TRBJ1-4; 7 bases fit TRBD1. V was pared by 7 bases and J by 3 bases, with 5 bases of the junction left unmatched. Germline CDR1 and CDR2: LNHDA and SQIVND (reference sequence). The CDR3 has 14 amino acids. CDR3 loop: CASTKGTANEKLFF. The DNA for the CDR3 is TGTGCCAGTACCAAAGGGACAGCTAATGAAAAACTGTTTTTT.

The chain is built from TRBV11-2 and TRBJ2-3, with TRBD2 matching 8 bases. This CDR3 has 16 residues. CDR1 is SGHAT and CDR2 is FQNNGV in the germline V gene. Losses at the gene ends were 5 bases for V and 5 bases for J; bases not matched to a gene: 12. CDR3 amino acids: CASSPVARGEGDTQYF. The CDR3, as DNA: TGTGCCAGCAGCCCCGTGGCGCGGGGGGAGGGAGATACGCAGTATTTT.

This clone appeared once. The chain has TRBV27 and TRBJ1-4, with a tentative D call TRBD1 (5 bases). V lost 6 bases and J 7 bases, leaving 18 bases between the germline ends. Germline loops: CDR1 MNHEY, CDR2 SMNVEV (reference sequence). The CDR3 is 15 residues long. The DNA for the CDR3 is TGTGCCAGCAGCGTAGGAGGTAGGGGAGGTGAAAAACTGTTTTTT. Translation gives CASSVGGRGGEKLFF.

The CDR3: CAISVSGTGGYTF. The CDR3 DNA reads as TGTGCCATCAGTGTCTCGGGCACGGGAGGCTACACCTTC. The rearrangement joins TRBV10-3 to TRBJ1-2; D remains ambiguous. The germline V and J ends were trimmed by 4 bases and 8 bases, with 14 bases remaining between them. Germline V gene lookup returns CDR1 ENHRY and CDR2 SYGVKD. The CDR3 loop spans 13 amino acids.

Comments on this clone: At one boundary the junction diverges from the germline segment, which might be a read error. The chain has TRBV6-5 and TRBJ2-7; D may match TRBD1 or TRBD2 (5 bases each). CDR1 is MNHEY, CDR2 SVGAGI, per germline. This CDR3 spans 10 amino acids. The CDR3 nucleotides are TGTGCCAGCAGTTACTGGTTTGAGGGGTTC. Translation: CASSYWFEGF.